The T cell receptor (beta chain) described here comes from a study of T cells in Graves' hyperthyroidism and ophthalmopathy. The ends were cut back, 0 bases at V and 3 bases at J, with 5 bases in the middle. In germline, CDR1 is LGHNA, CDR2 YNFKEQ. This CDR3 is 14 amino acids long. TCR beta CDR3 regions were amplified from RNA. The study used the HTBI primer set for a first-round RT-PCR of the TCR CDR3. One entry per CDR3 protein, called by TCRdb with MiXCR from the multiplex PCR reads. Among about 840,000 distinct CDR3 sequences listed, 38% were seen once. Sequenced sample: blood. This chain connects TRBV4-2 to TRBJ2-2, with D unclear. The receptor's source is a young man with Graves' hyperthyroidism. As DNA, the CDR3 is TGTGCCAGCAGCCAAGATCGACACACCGGGGAGCTGTTTTTT. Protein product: CASSQDRHTGELFF.